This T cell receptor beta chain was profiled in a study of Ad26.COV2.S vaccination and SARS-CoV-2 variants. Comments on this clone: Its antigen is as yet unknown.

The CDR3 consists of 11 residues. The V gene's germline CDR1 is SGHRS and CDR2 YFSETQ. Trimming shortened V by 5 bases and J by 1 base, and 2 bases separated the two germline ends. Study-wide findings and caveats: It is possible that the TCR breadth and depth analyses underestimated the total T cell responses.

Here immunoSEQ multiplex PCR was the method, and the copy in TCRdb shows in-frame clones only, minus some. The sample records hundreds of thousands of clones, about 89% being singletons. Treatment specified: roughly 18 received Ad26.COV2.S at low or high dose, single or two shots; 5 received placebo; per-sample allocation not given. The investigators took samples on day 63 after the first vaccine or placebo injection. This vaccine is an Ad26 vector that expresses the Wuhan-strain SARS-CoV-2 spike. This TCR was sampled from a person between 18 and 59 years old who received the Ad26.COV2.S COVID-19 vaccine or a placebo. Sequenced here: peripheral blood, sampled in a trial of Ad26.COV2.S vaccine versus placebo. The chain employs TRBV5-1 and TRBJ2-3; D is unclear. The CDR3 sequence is CASRGTDTQYF. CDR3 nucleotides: TGCGCCAGCAGGGGCACAGATACGCAGTATTTT.